The 30 T cell receptor beta chains listed next were all sequenced from one sample in a study of low-dose radiotherapy and immunotherapy resistance in tumors. First-strand cDNA relied on TRAV- and TRBV-specific primers spanning alpha and beta chains. TCRs were amplified for 15 to 25 PCR cycles with a constant-region primer and V-primer adapter. TCRdb re-analysed the reads in MiXCR, keeping a single row per CDR3 protein. The data show around 69,000 distinct CDR3 sequences, with roughly 30% seen just once and over 8.5% held by the top ten. Time point reported: before trial treatment. Sample: PBMCs, taken before treatment. Receptor source: a female donor with ovarian cancer.

This clonotype was observed a handful of times. The chain couples TRBV3-1 to TRBJ2-1; 9 bases are shared with TRBD2. The germline V gene encodes CDR1 LGHDT and CDR2 YNNKEL (reference sequence). V gave up 2 bases and J gave up 6 bases; unmatched junction bases: 11. The CDR3 is 17 amino acids. The DNA for the CDR3 is TGTGCCAGCAGCCAAAGGAGGGGGCTAGCGGGGAGCAATGAGCAGTTCTTC. Translation: CASSQRRGLAGSNEQFF.

This clonotype came up many times. The chain uses TRBV24-1 and TRBJ2-3; D not certain. The CDR3 runs to 13 residues. Trimming stripped 4 bases from V and 6 bases from J, with 10 bases between. CDR1 is KGHDR and CDR2 is SFDVKD in the germline V gene. Here the CDR3 reads CATSDFRDDTQYF. As DNA, the CDR3 is TGTGCCACCAGTGACTTCAGAGATGATACGCAGTATTTT.

The chain links TRBV4-1 to TRBJ2-1; 9 nucleotides line up with TRBD2. V shed 4 bases and J 7 bases; nucleotides not matched to a gene: 14. Germline CDR1 and CDR2: MGHRA and YSYEKL. The CDR3 runs 17 residues. In DNA form, the CDR3 reads TGCGCCAGCAGCCCCCTGGGCGGGAGGGCTTTAAGGAATGAGCAGTTCTTC. Translating it yields CASSPLGGRALRNEQFF.

This clonotype came up a few times. This chain connects TRBV20-1 to TRBJ2-5; D perhaps matches TRBD1 (5 bases). V was trimmed by 3 bases and J by 2 bases, leaving 19 bases between them. Per germline, CDR1 DFQATT and CDR2 SNEGSKA (reference sequence). The CDR3 runs 16 residues. CDR3 amino acids: CSASPEGQGNQETQYF. The CDR3 nucleotides read TGCAGTGCTAGTCCCGAAGGGCAGGGCAATCAAGAGACCCAGTACTTC.

This clonotype is medium-sized (0.01 to 0.1%) within its sample. This sequence joins TRBV5-1 and TRBJ1-5; 7 nucleotides align to TRBD1. Unmatched junction bases numbered 0, after V lost 4 bases and J lost 2 bases. The germline gives CDR1 SGHRS, CDR2 YFSETQ. The CDR3 loop spans 13 amino acids. CDR3 residues: CASSDRGNQPQHF. The CDR3 region has the DNA TGCGCCAGCAGCGACAGGGGCAATCAGCCCCAGCATTTT.

This clonotype was seen ten or more times. The rearrangement joins TRBV14 to TRBJ2-2; D call uncertain. Trimming left V 0 bases short and J 4 bases short, with 3 bases between. This CDR3 has 13 amino acids. Per germline, CDR1 SGHDN and CDR2 FVKESK. CDR3 nucleotide sequence: TGTGCCAGCAGCCAAGAACTCACCGGGGAGCTGTTTTTT. Translation: CASSQELTGELFF. Filled out from reference TRBV14 and TRBJ2-2, the complete variable domain reads EAGVTQFPSHSVIEKGQTVTLRCDPISGHDNLYWYRRVMGKEIKFLLHFVKESKQDESGMPNNRFLAERTGGTYSTLKVQPAELEDSGVYFCASSQELTGELFFGEGSRLTVL.

This clonotype ranks as medium-sized. The chain couples TRBV6-2 or TRBV6-3 to TRBJ2-1; 12 bases align to TRBD1. CDR1 and CDR2 (germline): MNHEY, SVGEGT. J was trimmed by 7 bases and V by 6 bases; bases with no gene match: 4. This CDR3 spans 14 amino acids. Here the CDR3 DNA reads TGTGCCAGCAGCCGGGACAGGGGGCCTAATGAGCAGTTCTTC. Protein product: CASSRDRGPNEQFF.

This clonotype is medium-sized. The CDR3 here is CASSPLSRADNEQFF. In nucleotides, the CDR3 is TGCGCCAGCAGCCCCCTCTCGAGGGCTGACAATGAGCAGTTCTTC. The rearrangement links TRBV5-1 to TRBJ2-1, with D possibly being TRBD2 (5 bases). The germline V gene encodes CDR1 SGHRS and CDR2 YFSETQ. Trimming took 4 bases from V and 5 from J, leaving 16 bases between them. The CDR3 is 15 residues long.

The rearrangement links TRBV20-1 to TRBJ2-5, with D possibly matching TRBD2 (6 bases). The germline CDR1 and CDR2 sequences are DFQATT and SNEGSKA (reference sequence). The V end was cut by 8 bases, the J end by 2 bases, with 21 bases between. The CDR3 is 15 amino acids. This CDR3 is CSTSLALKRQETQYF. CDR3 nucleotide sequence: TGCAGTACCTCACTAGCCCTCAAGAGGCAAGAGACCCAGTACTTC.

This clonotype turned up a few times. In nucleotides, the CDR3 is TGTGCCAGCAGTTTAGCGGGGGCGACCTACGAGCAGTACTTC. This sequence encodes CASSLAGATYEQYF. The V call is TRBV5-5, the J call TRBJ2-7, with 9 positions matching TRBD2. The V gene's germline CDR1 is SGHKS and CDR2 YYEKEE (reference sequence). The CDR3 covers 14 residues. The J segment lost 2 bases and the V segment lost 5 bases, leaving 5 bases of the junction unmatched. Combining the CDR3 with reference TRBV5-5 and TRBJ2-7 gives the whole variable domain DAGVTQSPTHLIKTRGQQVTLRCSPISGHKSVSWYQQVLGQGPQFIFQYYEKEERGRGNFPDRFSARQFPNYSSELNVNALLLGDSALYLCASSLAGATYEQYFGPGTRLTVT.

At least ten counts were recorded for this clonotype. The rearrangement links TRBV28 to TRBJ2-5; 8 bases agree with TRBD2. The germline V gene has CDR1 MDHEN and CDR2 SYDVKM. V dropped 6 bases and J dropped 5; count of bases not matched to a gene: 5. This CDR3 comprises 13 residues. The CDR3 sequence is CASSMSGGETQYF. DNA for the CDR3: TGTGCCAGCAGCATGAGCGGGGGTGAGACCCAGTACTTC.

This clonotype was seen repeatedly, ten times or more. This sequence joins TRBV6-6 and TRBJ2-5; D unresolved. V was shortened by 0 bases and J by 2 bases, with 22 bases between the two germline ends. The CDR3 consists of 19 residues. CDR1 is MNHNY, CDR2 SVGAGI, per germline (reference sequence). This CDR3 is CASSYSARLRNENQETQYF. As DNA, the CDR3 is TGTGCCAGCAGTTACTCAGCGAGGCTAAGGAACGAAAATCAAGAGACCCAGTACTTC.

This clonotype was recorded at least ten times. V gene TRBV30 combines with J gene TRBJ2-5; D is unclear. Germline V CDR1 and CDR2: GTSNPN, SVGIG (reference sequence). Trimming cost V 2 bases and J 2 bases, with 12 bases left between them. This CDR3 contains 14 residues. CDR3 in amino acids: CAWSFSSLQETQYF. CDR3 nucleotide sequence: TGTGCCTGGAGTTTTAGCAGTTTGCAAGAGACCCAGTACTTC.

This clonotype was found many times. V and J are TRBV6-2 or TRBV6-3 and TRBJ2-7, with 10 bases lining up with TRBD2. The CDR3 is 17 amino acids. Germline V gives CDR1 MNHEY, CDR2 SVGEGT. V gave up 2 bases and J gave up 4 bases; unmatched junction bases: 11. The CDR3 DNA sequence: TGTGCCAGCAGTTACGGGCTAGCGGGAGTCCGGGGGTACGAGCAGTACTTC. Residues: CASSYGLAGVRGYEQYF.

This clonotype came up a few times. This may be a read error: a much more frequent sequence differs by one nucleotide. The V gene is TRBV5-1, the J gene TRBJ2-5; 7 bases line up with TRBD1. Germline-derived CDR1 and CDR2 are SGHRS and YFSETQ. CDR3 length: 14 residues. In DNA form, the CDR3 reads TGCGCCAGCAGCTTGGTACAGGGGAAAGAGACCCAGTGCTTC. Its protein product is CASSLVQGKETQCF.

This clonotype appeared many times. The rearrangement uses TRBV4-1 and TRBJ1-2; 7 bases are a match to TRBD1. The germline V gene has CDR1 MGHRA and CDR2 YSYEKL. This CDR3 is 15 amino acids long. Trimming cost V 3 bases and J 4 bases; bases outside gene matches: 8. CDR3 sequence reads: CASSHQGAGGYGYTF. CDR3 nucleotides: TGCGCCAGCAGCCATCAGGGCGCAGGGGGCTATGGCTACACCTTC.

This clonotype was counted a few times. This chain connects TRBV5-1 to TRBJ1-2, with D unresolved. CDR3 length: 13 residues. The ends were cut back, 4 bases at V and 4 bases at J, with 11 bases in the middle. The germline gives CDR1 SGHRS, CDR2 YFSETQ. CDR3 sequence (DNA): TGCGCCAGCAGCCCGGCGGTTTTCTATGGCTACACCTTC. Amino acid sequence: CASSPAVFYGYTF.

In its sample, this clonotype was seen many times. V is TRBV7-2 and J is TRBJ1-3; no clear D gene. CDR3 size: 13 residues. V shed 1 base and J shed 7 bases, with 8 bases lying between them. CDR1 is SGHTA and CDR2 is FQGNSA in the germline V gene. CDR3 in amino acids: CASSLVSRNTIYF. The CDR3 coding sequence is TGTGCCAGCAGCTTAGTTAGCCGGAACACCATATATTTT.

This clonotype was counted ten times or more. The chain combines TRBV7-9 with TRBJ2-5, with D tentatively TRBD1 or TRBD2 (7 bases each). Trimming stripped 4 bases from V and 5 bases from J, with 14 bases between. The CDR3 extends over 14 amino acids. Per germline, CDR1 SEHNR and CDR2 FQNEAQ (reference sequence). Here the CDR3 DNA reads TGTGCCAGCAGCTCCTACAGGGGAGGGGAGACCCAGTACTTC. It encodes CASSSYRGGETQYF.

In its sample, this clonotype was seen many times. The chain is built from TRBV6-2 or TRBV6-3 and TRBJ2-7, with TRBD2 matching 7 bases. J was trimmed by 1 base and V by 0 bases; bases with no gene match: 12. The germline V gene has CDR1 MNHEY and CDR2 SVGEGT. The CDR3 sequence is 18 residues long. This chain's CDR3 is CASSYSKGATSTSYEQYF. DNA for the CDR3: TGTGCCAGCAGTTACTCGAAAGGAGCGACTAGCACTTCCTACGAGCAGTACTTC.

This clonotype appeared many times. The chain couples TRBV7-9 to TRBJ2-7; D is undetermined. From germline, CDR1 is SEHNR and CDR2 FQNEAQ (reference sequence). The CDR3 has 13 residues. V was clipped by 5 bases and J by 4 bases, with 12 bases between them. Written as DNA, the CDR3 is TGTGCCAGCAGCACCCAGCAGCTATACGAGCAGTACTTC. Residues: CASSTQQLYEQYF. Full variable domain (rest looked up from reference TRBV7-9 and TRBJ2-7): DTGVSQNPRHKITKRGQNVTFRCDPISEHNRLYWYRQTLGQGPEFLTYFQNEAQLEKSRLLSDRFSAERPKGSFSTLEIQRTEQGDSAMYLCASSTQQLYEQYFGPGTRLTVT.

This clonotype came up many times. The chain uses TRBV6-2 or TRBV6-3 and TRBJ2-1, with 9 positions matching TRBD2. Germline CDR1 MNHEY, CDR2 SVGEGT. Trimming at V came to 6 bases and at J to 10 bases, leaving 4 bases not matched to a gene. This CDR3 contains 12 residues. Here the CDR3 DNA reads TGTGCCAGCAGGCCGACTAGCGGCGAGCAGTTCTTC. This gives the protein CASRPTSGEQFF.

The chain links TRBV3-1 to TRBJ1-3; D gene uncertain. The V end lost 1 base, the J end lost 0 bases, and 10 bases lay between the germline ends. CDR3 length: 16 amino acids. Germline loops: CDR1 LGHDT, CDR2 YNNKEL (reference sequence). The CDR3 loop is CASSQGGKASGNTIYF. The CDR3 nucleotides read TGTGCCAGCAGCCAAGGAGGGAAGGCCTCTGGAAACACCATATATTTT.

This clonotype occurred many times. V gene TRBV27 combines with J gene TRBJ2-4; D uncertain. This CDR3 has 14 amino acids. The V gene lost 6 bases and the J gene lost 1 base, with 10 bases spanning the gap. Germline CDR1 MNHEY, CDR2 SMNVEV (reference sequence). CDR3 nucleotides: TGTGCCAGCAGCACCCCTACGGCCAAAAACATTCAGTACTTC. Residues: CASSTPTAKNIQYF.

This clonotype was detected only a few times. The CDR3 loop is CSAPQIRLAGNTQYF. The CDR3, as DNA: TGCAGTGCCCCCCAAATAAGACTAGCGGGAAATACGCAGTATTTT. The genes are TRBV20-1 and TRBJ2-3; 11 nucleotides agree with TRBD2. Germline V gene data show CDR1 as DFQATT and CDR2 as SNEGSKA (reference sequence). Trimming cost V 6 bases and J 7 bases; bases outside gene matches: 12. The CDR3 runs to 15 residues.

This clonotype was counted ten times or more. The V and J genes are TRBV19 and TRBJ2-2; 7 nucleotides align to TRBD1. CDR1 is LNHDA and CDR2 is SQIVND in the germline V gene (reference sequence). V lost 9 bases and J lost 4; bases outside the gene matches: 8. The CDR3 runs 14 residues. The CDR3 coding sequence is TGTGCCAGCAGGAGAAGGGGGCGCACCGGGGAGCTGTTTTTT. Translation gives CASRRRGRTGELFF.

A word on this clonotype: This clone may be a read error of a much larger clone one base away. The V call is TRBV27, the J call TRBJ2-3, with D perhaps assigned TRBD1 or TRBD2 (5 bases each). Germline assignment: CDR1 MNHEY and CDR2 SMNVEV (reference sequence). This CDR3 spans 16 amino acids. The DNA for the CDR3 is TGTGCCACCAGTGAGGGGCAGGTGGTGACTACAGATACGCAGTATTTT. Encoded protein: CATSEGQVVTTDTQYF.

The sample holds many counts of this clonotype. CDR3 in DNA: TGCGCCAGCAGCCCCTTGGGGCGGGGGACGAGCTCCTACGAGCAGTACTTC. It is translated as CASSPLGRGTSSYEQYF. V gene TRBV5-1 combines with J gene TRBJ2-7; 7 nucleotides align to TRBD2. The CDR3 has 17 residues. The junction had 13 bases not matched to a gene; V was cut back by 4 bases and J by 0 bases. The germline V gene has CDR1 SGHRS and CDR2 YFSETQ.

This clonotype was detected many times. The rearrangement links TRBV5-4 to TRBJ2-1, with D possibly matching TRBD1 (6 bases). Trimming took 4 bases from V and 0 from J, leaving 11 bases between them. The CDR3 is 15 amino acids. Germline V gene sequence: CDR1 SGHNT, CDR2 YYREEE (reference sequence). In DNA, the CDR3 is TGTGCCAGCAGCGAGGACAGCCCCTCCTACAATGAGCAGTTCTTC. Amino acids: CASSEDSPSYNEQFF. The full variable domain, with the rest looked up from reference TRBV5-4 and TRBJ2-1, is ETGVTQSPTHLIKTRGQQVTLRCSSQSGHNTVSWYQQALGQGPQFIFQYYREEENGRGNFPPRFSGLQFPNYSSELNVNALELDDSALYLCASSEDSPSYNEQFFGPGTRLTVL.

V gene TRBV12-3 or TRBV12-4 combines with J gene TRBJ2-2, with 10 bases that match TRBD1. The CDR3 totals 15 residues. Trimming at V came to 8 bases and at J to 0 bases, leaving 3 bases not matched to a gene. This CDR3 reads CASRQGATNTGELFF. In nucleotides, the CDR3 is TGTGCCAGCCGACAGGGGGCTACGAACACCGGGGAGCTGTTTTTT.